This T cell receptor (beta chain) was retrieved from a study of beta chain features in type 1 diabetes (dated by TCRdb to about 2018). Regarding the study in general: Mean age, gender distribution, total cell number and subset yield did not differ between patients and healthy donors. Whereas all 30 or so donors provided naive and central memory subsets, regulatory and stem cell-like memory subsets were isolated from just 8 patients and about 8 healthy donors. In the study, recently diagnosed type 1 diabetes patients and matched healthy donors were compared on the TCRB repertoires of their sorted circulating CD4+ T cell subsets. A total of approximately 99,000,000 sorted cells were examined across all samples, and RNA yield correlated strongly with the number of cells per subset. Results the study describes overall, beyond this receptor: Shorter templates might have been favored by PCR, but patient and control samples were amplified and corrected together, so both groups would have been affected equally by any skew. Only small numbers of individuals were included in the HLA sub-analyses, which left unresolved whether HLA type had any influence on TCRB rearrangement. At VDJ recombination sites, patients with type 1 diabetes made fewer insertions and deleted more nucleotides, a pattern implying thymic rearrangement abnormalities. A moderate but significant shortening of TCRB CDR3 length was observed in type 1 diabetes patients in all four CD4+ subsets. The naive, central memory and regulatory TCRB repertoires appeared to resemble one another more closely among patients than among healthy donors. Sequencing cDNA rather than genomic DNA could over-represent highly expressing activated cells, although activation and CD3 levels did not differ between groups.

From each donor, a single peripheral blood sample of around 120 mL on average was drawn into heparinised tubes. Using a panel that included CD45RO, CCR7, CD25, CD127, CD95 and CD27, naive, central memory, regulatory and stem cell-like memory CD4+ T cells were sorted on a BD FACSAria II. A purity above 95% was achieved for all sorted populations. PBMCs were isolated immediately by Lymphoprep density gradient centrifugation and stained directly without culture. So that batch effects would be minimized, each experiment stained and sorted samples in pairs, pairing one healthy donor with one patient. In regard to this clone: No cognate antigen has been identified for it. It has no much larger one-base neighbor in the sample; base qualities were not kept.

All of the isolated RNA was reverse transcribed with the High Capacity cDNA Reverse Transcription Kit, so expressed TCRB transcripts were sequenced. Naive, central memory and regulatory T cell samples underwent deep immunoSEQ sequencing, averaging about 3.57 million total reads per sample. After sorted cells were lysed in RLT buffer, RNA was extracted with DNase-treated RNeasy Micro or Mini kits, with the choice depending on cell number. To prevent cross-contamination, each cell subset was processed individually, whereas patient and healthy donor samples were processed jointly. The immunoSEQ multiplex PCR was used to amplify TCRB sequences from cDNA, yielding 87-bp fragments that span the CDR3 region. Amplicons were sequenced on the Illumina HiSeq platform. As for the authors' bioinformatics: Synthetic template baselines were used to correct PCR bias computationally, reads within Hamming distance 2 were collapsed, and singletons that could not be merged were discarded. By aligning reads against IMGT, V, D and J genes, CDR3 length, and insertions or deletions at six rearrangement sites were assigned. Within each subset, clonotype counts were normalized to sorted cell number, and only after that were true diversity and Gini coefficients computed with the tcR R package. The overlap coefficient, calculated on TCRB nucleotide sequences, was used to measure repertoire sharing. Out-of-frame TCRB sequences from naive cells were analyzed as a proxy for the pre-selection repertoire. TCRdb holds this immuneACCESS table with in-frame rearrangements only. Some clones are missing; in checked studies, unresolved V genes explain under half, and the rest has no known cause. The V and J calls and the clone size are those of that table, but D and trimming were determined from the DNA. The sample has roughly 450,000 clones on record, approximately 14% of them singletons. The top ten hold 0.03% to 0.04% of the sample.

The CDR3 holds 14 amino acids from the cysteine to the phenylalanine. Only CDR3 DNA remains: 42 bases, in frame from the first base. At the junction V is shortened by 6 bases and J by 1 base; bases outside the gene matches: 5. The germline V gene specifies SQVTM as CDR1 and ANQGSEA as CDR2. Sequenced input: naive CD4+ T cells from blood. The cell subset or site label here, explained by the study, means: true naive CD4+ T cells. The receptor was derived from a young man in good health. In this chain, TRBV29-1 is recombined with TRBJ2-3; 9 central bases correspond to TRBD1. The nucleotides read TGCAGCGTCAGGAGGGACAGGGGCACAGATACGCAGTATTTT. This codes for CSVRRDRGTDTQYF.